A single sample is the source of the 27 T cell receptor beta chains below, sequenced in a study of cytomegalovirus exposure and HLA in healthy donors. Primers for the PCR totalled 60 Vbeta and 13 Jbeta. This table comes from immunoSEQ multiplex PCR, and its TCRdb copy is limited to in-frame clones, with some not included. The sample carries roughly 120,000 clones, 80% recorded once. The sequenced material came from PBMCs. Source of these receptors: a male donor in good health and CMV-seronegative.

The chain links TRBV6-6 to TRBJ2-5, with 14 bases matching TRBD2. Looked up from germline, CDR1 is MNHNY and CDR2 is SVGAGI (reference sequence). The junction had 2 bases not matched to a gene; V was cut back by 2 bases and J by 6 bases. The CDR3 loop spans 15 amino acids. The CDR3 here is CASSYGTSGGKTQYF. The CDR3 DNA is TGTGCCAGCAGTTACGGGACTAGCGGGGGAAAGACCCAGTACTTC.

This chain connects TRBV5-8 to TRBJ1-2; D call uncertain. This CDR3 is built from 12 residues. V was cut by 4 bases and J by 5 bases, with 9 bases left in between. Per germline, CDR1 SGHTS and CDR2 YDEGEE. The CDR3 DNA sequence: TGTGCCAGCAGCCCCTCCGGGTATGGCTACACCTTC. Translating it yields CASSPSGYGYTF.

This sequence joins TRBV19 and TRBJ2-5; 7 positions agree with TRBD2. The DNA end favors TRBJ2-7, so the J call may be wrong. The CDR3 is 14 amino acids. Germline V CDR1 and CDR2: LNHDA, SQIVND (reference sequence). CDR3 sequence reads: CASSMGGVNYEQYF. As DNA, the CDR3 is TGTGCCAGTAGTATGGGAGGGGTAAACTACGAGCAGTACTTC.

This clone came up a few times. The chain carries TRBV27 and TRBJ2-1; D might be TRBD1 (5 bases). Germline V gene lookup returns CDR1 MNHEY and CDR2 SMNVEV (reference sequence). V lost 5 bases to trimming and J lost 7 bases, with 21 bases between them. The length of the CDR3 is 16 residues. The CDR3 DNA reads TGTGCCAGCAGTGCTATTTTTGGGGCGTTCCCAAATGAGCAGTTCTTC. Translating it yields CASSAIFGAFPNEQFF.

V is TRBV6-4 and J is TRBJ2-1; 9 nucleotides line up with TRBD1. Germline CDR1 is MRHNA and CDR2 is SNTAGT. The CDR3 contains 20 residues. The junction had 15 bases not matched to a gene; V was cut back by 3 bases and J by 0 bases. This chain's CDR3 is CASSESPGTGPGGSYNEQFF. The CDR3 nucleotides are TGTGCCAGCAGTGAGAGCCCCGGGACAGGGCCAGGTGGCTCCTACAATGAGCAGTTCTTC.

The chain carries TRBV6-1 and TRBJ1-5; TRBD1 aligns across 8 bases. The ends lost 4 bases at V and 7 bases at J; junction bases unmatched: 6. This CDR3 spans 14 amino acids. The germline gives CDR1 MNHNS, CDR2 SASEGT. Here the CDR3 DNA reads TGTGCCAGCAGTGTTGGACAGGGCGGGCAGCCCCAGCATTTT. Translation: CASSVGQGGQPQHF.

The chain employs TRBV18 and TRBJ2-3; 7 nucleotides agree with TRBD2. CDR1 and CDR2 (germline): KGHSH, LQKENI. CDR3 length: 15 residues. Unmatched junction bases numbered 8, after V lost 4 bases and J lost 4 bases. In DNA, the CDR3 is TGTGCCAGCTCACAGGACGGGGGGAGTGCAGATACGCAGTATTTT. Translated, it gives CASSQDGGSADTQYF.

Written as DNA, the CDR3 is TGTGCCATCAGTGTGACAGTCCCCTCCTACGAGCAGTACTTC. Its protein is CAISVTVPSYEQYF. The chain employs TRBV10-3 and TRBJ2-7; weak D call: TRBD1 (5 bases). There are 14 residues in the CDR3. V was shortened by 4 bases and J by 0 bases, with 10 bases between the two germline ends. Germline-derived CDR1 and CDR2 are ENHRY and SYGVKD.

The V gene is TRBV5-8, the J gene TRBJ1-6; D may be TRBD1 (6 bases). Germline-derived CDR1 and CDR2 are SGHTS and YDEGEE. The CDR3 consists of 16 residues. V lost 0 bases and J lost 6, with 13 bases in between. In nucleotides, the CDR3 is TGTGCCAGCAGCTTGGGTCAGGGGCAGGGTAATTCACCCCTCCACTTT. This sequence encodes CASSLGQGQGNSPLHF.

This chain connects TRBV28 to TRBJ1-2, with no clear D. The CDR3 sequence is 12 residues long. Trimming pared 7 bases from V and 8 bases from J, leaving 14 bases between. The germline V gene encodes CDR1 MDHEN and CDR2 SYDVKM. The chain's CDR3 is CASKPTTGGYTF. In nucleotides, the CDR3 is TGTGCCAGCAAGCCGACAACGGGAGGCTACACCTTC.

The rearrangement links TRBV28 to TRBJ1-2; tentative D call: TRBD1 (5 bases). Germline assignment: CDR1 MDHEN and CDR2 SYDVKM. Deletions cut 4 bases from V and 6 bases from J, with 9 bases between. The CDR3 loop spans 12 amino acids. CDR3 region: CASSYQGNGYTF. As DNA, the CDR3 is TGTGCCAGCAGTTACCAGGGCAATGGCTACACCTTC.

This clone came up once. The chain links TRBV6-4 to TRBJ2-3; TRBD2 matches 7 bases. The length of the CDR3 is 14 residues. The junction had 8 bases not matched to a gene; V was cut back by 7 bases and J by 4 bases. Germline V gives CDR1 MRHNA, CDR2 SNTAGT. The chain's CDR3 is CASKSGALSDTQYF. CDR3 in DNA: TGTGCCAGCAAGAGCGGGGCCCTATCAGATACGCAGTATTTT.

The chain combines TRBV2 with TRBJ2-5; TRBD1 might be the D (6 bases). CDR3 size: 13 residues. V shed 6 bases and J shed 5 bases, with 13 bases lying between them. The germline gives CDR1 SNHLY, CDR2 FYNNEI. The DNA for the CDR3 is TGTGCCAGCAGGGTACAGGGAAGGGAGACCCAGTACTTC. It yields the protein CASRVQGRETQYF.

This clone was seen only once. The chain has TRBV5-4 and TRBJ2-7; the match to TRBD2 covers 8 bases. Trimming took 0 bases from V and 2 from J; bases not matched to a gene: 7. This CDR3 has 16 amino acids. Germline V gene sequence: CDR1 SGHNT, CDR2 YYREEE (reference sequence). CDR3 loop: CASSLAVSGVAYEQYF. Here the CDR3 DNA reads TGTGCCAGCAGCTTGGCCGTTAGCGGGGTCGCCTACGAGCAGTACTTC.

As for this clone: One junction end does not reproduce the germline sequence, and a read error may be involved. This chain joins TRBV7-9 and TRBJ2-6, with D maybe TRBD1 (5 bases). CDR1 SEHNR and CDR2 FQNEAQ come from the germline V gene (reference sequence). The CDR3 contains 15 residues. CDR3 in amino acids: CASSLAATGANGLTF. CDR3 DNA: TGTGCCAGCAGCTTAGCGGCTACTGGGGCCAACGGCCTGACTTTC.

The chain recombines TRBV10-1 with TRBJ2-5; 7 nucleotides align to TRBD2. The CDR3 runs to 14 residues. Germline CDR1 and CDR2: WNHNN and SYGVQD (reference sequence). V shed 2 bases and J 3 bases; nucleotides not matched to a gene: 3. The CDR3 loop reads CASSEGLEEETQYF. DNA for the CDR3: TGCGCCAGCAGTGAGGGACTAGAGGAAGAGACCCAGTACTTC.

V is TRBV5-1 and J is TRBJ2-3; 12 nucleotides match TRBD2. CDR3 length equals 15 residues. Germline V gene lookup returns CDR1 SGHRS and CDR2 YFSETQ. After removal of 4 bases from V and 1 base from J, the junction contained 1 base not matched to a gene. CDR3 sequence (DNA): TGCGCCAGCAGCCGGACTAGCGGGGGCACAGATACGCAGTATTTT. Its protein product is CASSRTSGGTDTQYF.

V gene TRBV6-5 combines with J gene TRBJ2-7, with 8 bases matching TRBD1. This CDR3 spans 14 amino acids. The junction had 7 bases not matched to a gene; V was cut back by 5 bases and J by 4 bases. Germline lookup yields CDR1 MNHEY and CDR2 SVGAGI. The CDR3 loop reads CASSHQTGGYEQYF. CDR3 bases: TGTGCCAGCAGTCACCAAACAGGGGGGTACGAGCAGTACTTC.

The J gene is TRBJ1-3, the V gene TRBV2; D uncertain. Germline CDR1 is SNHLY and CDR2 is FYNNEI. Trimming left V 3 bases short and J 0 bases short, with 12 bases between. The CDR3 is 16 residues long. The CDR3 reads CASSEGFGSSGNTIYF. DNA for the CDR3: TGTGCCAGCAGTGAGGGGTTTGGGAGCTCTGGAAACACCATATATTTT.

J is TRBJ2-7 and V is TRBV5-5; D is unresolved. Germline assignment: CDR1 SGHKS and CDR2 YYEKEE (reference sequence). The V gene lost 0 bases and the J gene lost 1 base, with 5 bases spanning the gap. This CDR3 spans 13 amino acids. The CDR3 DNA is TGTGCCAGCAGCTTGGACCTATCCTACGAGCAGTACTTC. This gives the protein CASSLDLSYEQYF.

Note on this clone: The junction does not match germline at one end; this may be a read error. The V gene is TRBV4-3, the J gene TRBJ1-1; a possible D gene is TRBD1 (6 bases). CDR3 size: 16 residues. Germline CDR1 reads LGHNA; CDR2 reads YSLEER. CDR3 sequence: CASSQGQRIRDTEAFF. CDR3 nucleotide sequence: TGCGCCAGCAGTCAAGGACAGAGAATCCGGGACACTGAAGCTTTCTTT.

This clone was observed once. This chain connects TRBV29-1 to TRBJ1-4, with a tentative D call TRBD1 (6 bases). V dropped 7 bases and J dropped 3 bases, with 18 bases sitting between them. Germline V gene lookup returns CDR1 SQVTM and CDR2 ANQGSEA. The CDR3 runs to 15 residues. The CDR3 coding sequence is TGCAGCGCTGGGGGCGGTACGGCCCCTAATGAAAAACTGTTTTTT. Translated: CSAGGGTAPNEKLFF.

V is TRBV30 and J is TRBJ2-3, with 14 bases identical to TRBD2. Trimming at V came to 3 bases and at J to 4 bases, leaving 18 bases not matched to a gene. The CDR3 is 20 residues long. From germline, CDR1 is GTSNPN and CDR2 SVGIG (reference sequence). CDR3 residues: CAWSRRRGLAGAPRADTQYF. The DNA of the CDR3 is TGTGCCTGGAGCCGTCGGCGGGGACTAGCGGGGGCGCCTAGAGCAGATACGCAGTATTTT.

J is TRBJ2-2 and V is TRBV5-4; a weak D match, TRBD2 (6 bases). V was cut by 2 bases and J by 4 bases, with 18 bases left in between. The germline V gene encodes CDR1 SGHNT and CDR2 YYREEE (reference sequence). The CDR3 is 17 amino acids. The CDR3 sequence is CASSFHPGGGPTGELFF. The CDR3 DNA sequence: TGTGCCAGCAGCTTCCACCCAGGAGGAGGGCCCACCGGGGAGCTGTTTTTT.

V usage is TRBV30 and J usage is TRBJ2-3; no firm D call. Between the trimmed V and J ends, which lost 0 bases and 0 bases, there was a span of 7 bases. The CDR3 runs to 14 residues. Germline CDR1 and CDR2: GTSNPN and SVGIG (reference sequence). The CDR3 is CAWSVYISTDTQYF. CDR3 DNA: TGTGCCTGGAGTGTTTATATCAGCACAGATACGCAGTATTTT.

This clone appeared once. V and J are TRBV19 and TRBJ1-1; a possible D gene is TRBD1 (5 bases). Deletions cut 5 bases from V and 3 bases from J, with 10 bases between. Germline-derived CDR1 and CDR2 are LNHDA and SQIVND (reference sequence). This CDR3 region has 13 residues. CDR3 bases: TGTGCCAGTAGTGCAGGGTTGGACACTGAAGCTTTCTTT. Translated: CASSAGLDTEAFF.

This sequence joins TRBV6-5 and TRBJ1-5; D perhaps matches TRBD1 (5 bases). There are 14 residues in the CDR3. The germline V gene encodes CDR1 MNHEY and CDR2 SVGAGI. The V and J ends lost 6 bases and 2 bases respectively, with 11 bases between them. The CDR3 nucleotides read TGTGCCAGCAGCAGAGGACATCGCAATCAGCCCCAGCATTTT. It encodes CASSRGHRNQPQHF.